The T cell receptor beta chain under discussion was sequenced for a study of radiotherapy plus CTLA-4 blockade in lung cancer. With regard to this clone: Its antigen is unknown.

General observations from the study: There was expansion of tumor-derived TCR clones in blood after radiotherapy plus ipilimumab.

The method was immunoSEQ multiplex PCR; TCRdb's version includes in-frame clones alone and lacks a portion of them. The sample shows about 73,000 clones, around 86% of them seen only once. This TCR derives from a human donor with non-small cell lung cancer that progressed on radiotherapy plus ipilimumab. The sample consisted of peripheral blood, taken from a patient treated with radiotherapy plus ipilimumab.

The CDR3 DNA is TGTGCCAGCTTTCGAGAGATTAACACCGGGGAGCTGTTTTTT. Protein: CASFREINTGELFF. The genes are TRBV18 and TRBJ2-2; D is unclear. Germline V lookup: CDR1 KGHSH, CDR2 LQKENI. V gave up 7 bases and J gave up 2 bases, with 11 bases separating them. The CDR3 is made up of 14 amino acids. Full variable domain (outside the CDR3, taken from reference TRBV18 and TRBJ2-2): NAGVMQNPRHLVRRRGQEARLRCSPMKGHSHVYWYRQLPEEGLKFMVYLQKENIIDESGMPKERFSAEFPKEGPSILRIQQVVRGDSAAYFCASFREINTGELFFGEGSRLTVL.